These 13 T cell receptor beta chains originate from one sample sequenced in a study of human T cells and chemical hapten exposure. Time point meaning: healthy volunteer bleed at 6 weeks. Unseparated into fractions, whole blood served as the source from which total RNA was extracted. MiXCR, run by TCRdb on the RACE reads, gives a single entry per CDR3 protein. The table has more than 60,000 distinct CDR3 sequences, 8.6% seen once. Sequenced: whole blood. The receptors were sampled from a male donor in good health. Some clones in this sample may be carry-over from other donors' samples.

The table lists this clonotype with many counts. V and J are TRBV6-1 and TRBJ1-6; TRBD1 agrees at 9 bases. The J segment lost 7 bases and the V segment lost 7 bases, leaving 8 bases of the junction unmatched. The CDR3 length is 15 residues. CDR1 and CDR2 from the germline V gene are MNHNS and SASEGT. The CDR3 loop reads CASNDDTGGNSPLHF. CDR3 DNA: TGTGCCAGCAATGACGATACAGGGGGCAATTCACCCCTCCACTTT.

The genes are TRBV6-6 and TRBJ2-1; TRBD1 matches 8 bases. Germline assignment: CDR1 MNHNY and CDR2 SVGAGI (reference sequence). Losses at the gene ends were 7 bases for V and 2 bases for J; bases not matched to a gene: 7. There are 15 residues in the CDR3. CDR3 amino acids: CASTPGQGTYNEQFF. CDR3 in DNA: TGTGCCAGCACTCCTGGACAGGGTACCTACAATGAGCAGTTCTTC.

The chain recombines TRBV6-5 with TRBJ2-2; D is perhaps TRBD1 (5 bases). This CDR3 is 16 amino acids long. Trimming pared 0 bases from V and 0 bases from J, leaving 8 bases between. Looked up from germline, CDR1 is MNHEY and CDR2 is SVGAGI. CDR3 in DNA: TGTGCCAGCAGTTACTCGGACACACCGAACACCGGGGAGCTGTTTTTT. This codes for CASSYSDTPNTGELFF.

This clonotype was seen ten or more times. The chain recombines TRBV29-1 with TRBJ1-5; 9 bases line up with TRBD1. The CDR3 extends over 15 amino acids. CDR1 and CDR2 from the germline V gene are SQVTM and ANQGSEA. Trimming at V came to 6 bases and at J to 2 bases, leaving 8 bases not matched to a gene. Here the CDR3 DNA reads TGCAGCGTCATCCCGGGACAGGGTGGCAATCAGCCCCAGCATTTT. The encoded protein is CSVIPGQGGNQPQHF.

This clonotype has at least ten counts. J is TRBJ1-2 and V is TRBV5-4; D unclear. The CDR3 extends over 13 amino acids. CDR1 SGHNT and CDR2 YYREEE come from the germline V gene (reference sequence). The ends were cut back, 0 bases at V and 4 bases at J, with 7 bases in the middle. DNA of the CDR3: TGTGCCAGCAGCTTGGCAGTCGGCTATGGCTACACCTTC. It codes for CASSLAVGYGYTF. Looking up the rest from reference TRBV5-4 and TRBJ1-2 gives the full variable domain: ETGVTQSPTHLIKTRGQQVTLRCSSQSGHNTVSWYQQALGQGPQFIFQYYREEENGRGNFPPRFSGLQFPNYSSELNVNALELDDSALYLCASSLAVGYGYTFGSGTRLTVV.

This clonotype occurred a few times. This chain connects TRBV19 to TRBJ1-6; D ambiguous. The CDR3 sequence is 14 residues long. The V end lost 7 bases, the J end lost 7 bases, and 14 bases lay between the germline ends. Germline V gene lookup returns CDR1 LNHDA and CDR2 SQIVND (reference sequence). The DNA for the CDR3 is TGTGCCAGTATAAAAGTGGGCTTGAATTCACCCCTCCACTTT. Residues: CASIKVGLNSPLHF.

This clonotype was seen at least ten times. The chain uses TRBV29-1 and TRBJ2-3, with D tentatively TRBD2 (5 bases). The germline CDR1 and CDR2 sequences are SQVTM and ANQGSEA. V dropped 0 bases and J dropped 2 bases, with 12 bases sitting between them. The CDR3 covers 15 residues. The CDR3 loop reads CSVEERAAITDTQYF. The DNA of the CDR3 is TGCAGCGTTGAAGAGCGAGCGGCAATCACAGATACGCAGTATTTT.

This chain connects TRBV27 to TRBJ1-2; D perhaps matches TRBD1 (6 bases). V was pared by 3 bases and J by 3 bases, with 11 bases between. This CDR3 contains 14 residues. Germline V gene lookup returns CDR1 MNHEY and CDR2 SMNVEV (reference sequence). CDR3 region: CASSFSTGHYGYTF. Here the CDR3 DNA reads TGTGCCAGCAGTTTTTCCACAGGGCACTATGGCTACACCTTC.

CDR3 coding DNA: TGCGCCAGCAGTGGAGGTGGGGGCCCAGAGACCCAGTACTTC. It translates to CASSGGGGPETQYF. The J gene is TRBJ2-5, the V gene TRBV10-2, with D perhaps matching TRBD1 (6 bases). The CDR3 spans 14 residues. V lost 4 bases to trimming and J lost 4 bases, with 13 bases between them. Germline values: CDR1 WSHSY, CDR2 SAAADI.

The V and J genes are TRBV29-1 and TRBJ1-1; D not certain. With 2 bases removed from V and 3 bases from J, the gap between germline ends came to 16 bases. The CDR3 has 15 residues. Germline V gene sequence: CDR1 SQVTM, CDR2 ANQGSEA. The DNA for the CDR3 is TGCAGCGTTGAAAAGGCGAGCGTTGGTTACACTGAAGCTTTCTTT. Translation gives CSVEKASVGYTEAFF.

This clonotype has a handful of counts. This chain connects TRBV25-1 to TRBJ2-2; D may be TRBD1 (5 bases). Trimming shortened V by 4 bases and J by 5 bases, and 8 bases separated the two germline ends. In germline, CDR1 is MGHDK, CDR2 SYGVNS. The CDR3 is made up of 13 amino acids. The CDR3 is CASSGQTTGELFF. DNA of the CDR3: TGTGCCAGCAGTGGACAGACAACCGGGGAGCTGTTTTTT. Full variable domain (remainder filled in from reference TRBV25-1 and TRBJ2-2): EADIYQTPRYLVIGTGKKITLECSQTMGHDKMYWYQQDPGMELHLIHYSYGVNSTEKGDLSSESTVSRIRTEHFPLTLESARPSHTSQYLCASSGQTTGELFFGEGSRLTVL.

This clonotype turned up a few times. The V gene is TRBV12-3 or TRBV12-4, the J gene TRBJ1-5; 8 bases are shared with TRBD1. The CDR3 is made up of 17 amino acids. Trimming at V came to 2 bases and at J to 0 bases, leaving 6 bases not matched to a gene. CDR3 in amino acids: CASSLQGARDSNQPQHF. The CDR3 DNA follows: TGTGCCAGCAGTTTACAGGGGGCTCGTGATAGCAATCAGCCCCAGCATTTT.

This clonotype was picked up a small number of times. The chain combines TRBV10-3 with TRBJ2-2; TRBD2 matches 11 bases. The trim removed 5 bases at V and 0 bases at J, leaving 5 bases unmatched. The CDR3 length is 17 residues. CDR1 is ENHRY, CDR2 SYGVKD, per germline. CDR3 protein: CAISPAGLAANTGELFF. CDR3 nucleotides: TGTGCCATCAGTCCCGCGGGACTAGCGGCGAACACCGGGGAGCTGTTTTTT.